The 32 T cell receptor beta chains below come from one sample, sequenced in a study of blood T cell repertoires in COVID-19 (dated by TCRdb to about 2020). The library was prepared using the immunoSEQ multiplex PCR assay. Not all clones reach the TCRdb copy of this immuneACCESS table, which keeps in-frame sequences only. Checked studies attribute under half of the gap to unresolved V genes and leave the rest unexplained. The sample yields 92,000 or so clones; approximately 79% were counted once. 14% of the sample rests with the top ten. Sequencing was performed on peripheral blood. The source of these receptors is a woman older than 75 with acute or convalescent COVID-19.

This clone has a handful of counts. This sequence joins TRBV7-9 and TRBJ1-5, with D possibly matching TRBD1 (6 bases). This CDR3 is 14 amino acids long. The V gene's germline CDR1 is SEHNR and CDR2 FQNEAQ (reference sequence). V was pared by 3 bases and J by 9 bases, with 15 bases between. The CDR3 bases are TGTGCCAGCAGCTTCGGGACACCCTCAATGCCCCAGCATTTT. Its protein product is CASSFGTPSMPQHF.

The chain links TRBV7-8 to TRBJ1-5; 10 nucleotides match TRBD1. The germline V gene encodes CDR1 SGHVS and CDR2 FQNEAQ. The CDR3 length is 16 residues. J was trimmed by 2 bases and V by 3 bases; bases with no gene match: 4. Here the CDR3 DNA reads TGTGCCAGCAGCTTGTTTGGGACAGGGGGCAATCAGCCCCAGCATTTT. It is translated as CASSLFGTGGNQPQHF.

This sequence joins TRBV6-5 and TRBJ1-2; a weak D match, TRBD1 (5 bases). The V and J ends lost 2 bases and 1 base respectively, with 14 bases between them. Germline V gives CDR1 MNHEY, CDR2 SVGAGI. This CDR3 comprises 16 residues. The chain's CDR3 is CASSYNPDKINYGYTF. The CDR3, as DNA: TGTGCCAGCAGTTACAATCCGGACAAGATTAACTATGGCTACACCTTC.

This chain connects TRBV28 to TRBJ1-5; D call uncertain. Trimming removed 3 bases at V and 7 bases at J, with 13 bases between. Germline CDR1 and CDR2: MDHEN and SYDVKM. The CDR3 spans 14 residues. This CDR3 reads CASSLSSGWQPQHF. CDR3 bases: TGTGCCAGCAGTTTGTCTTCCGGGTGGCAGCCCCAGCATTTT.

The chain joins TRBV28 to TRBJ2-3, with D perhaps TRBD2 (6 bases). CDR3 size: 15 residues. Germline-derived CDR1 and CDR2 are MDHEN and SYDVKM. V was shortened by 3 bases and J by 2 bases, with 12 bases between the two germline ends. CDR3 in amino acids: CASSLLRGNTDTQYF. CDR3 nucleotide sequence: TGTGCCAGCAGTTTGTTGCGGGGTAACACAGATACGCAGTATTTT.

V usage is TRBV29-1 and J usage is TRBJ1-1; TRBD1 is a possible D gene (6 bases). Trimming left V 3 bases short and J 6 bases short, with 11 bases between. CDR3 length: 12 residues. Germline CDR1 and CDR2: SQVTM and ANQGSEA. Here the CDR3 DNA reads TGCAGCGTTGACACAGGGATCCCTGAAGCTTTCTTT. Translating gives CSVDTGIPEAFF.

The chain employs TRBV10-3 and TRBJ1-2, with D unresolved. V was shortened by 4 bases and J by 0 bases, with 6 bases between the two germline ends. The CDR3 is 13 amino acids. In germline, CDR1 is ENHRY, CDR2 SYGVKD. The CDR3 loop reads CAISGDTNYGYTF. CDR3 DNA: TGTGCCATCAGTGGTGACACTAACTATGGCTACACCTTC.

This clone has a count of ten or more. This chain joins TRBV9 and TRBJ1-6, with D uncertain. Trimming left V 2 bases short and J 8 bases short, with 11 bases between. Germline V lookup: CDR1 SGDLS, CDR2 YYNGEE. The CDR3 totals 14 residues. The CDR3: CASSVGRKDSPLHF. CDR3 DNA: TGTGCCAGCAGCGTTGGGAGAAAGGATTCACCCCTCCACTTT. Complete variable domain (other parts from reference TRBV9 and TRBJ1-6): DSGVTQTPKHLITATGQRVTLRCSPRSGDLSVYWYQQSLDQGLQFLIQYYNGEERAKGNILERFSAQQFPDLHSELNLSSLELGDSALYFCASSVGRKDSPLHFGNGTRLTVT.

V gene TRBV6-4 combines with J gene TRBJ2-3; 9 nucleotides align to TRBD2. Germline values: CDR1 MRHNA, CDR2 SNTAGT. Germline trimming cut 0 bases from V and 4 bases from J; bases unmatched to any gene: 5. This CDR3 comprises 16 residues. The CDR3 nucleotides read TGTGCCAGCAGTGACTCGAGCGGGGGGTCAGCAGATACGCAGTATTTT. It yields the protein CASSDSSGGSADTQYF.

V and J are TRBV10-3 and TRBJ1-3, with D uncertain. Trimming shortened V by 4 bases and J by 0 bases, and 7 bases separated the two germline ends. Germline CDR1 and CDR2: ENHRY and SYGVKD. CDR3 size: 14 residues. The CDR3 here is CAISASFSGNTIYF. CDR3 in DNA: TGTGCCATCAGTGCGTCCTTCTCTGGAAACACCATATATTTT.

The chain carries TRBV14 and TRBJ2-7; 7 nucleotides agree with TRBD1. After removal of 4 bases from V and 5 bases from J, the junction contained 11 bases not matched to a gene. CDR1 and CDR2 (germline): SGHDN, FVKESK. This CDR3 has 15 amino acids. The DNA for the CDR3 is TGTGCCAGCAGCCCGACCTACAGGGGCCTTCACGAGCAGTACTTC. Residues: CASSPTYRGLHEQYF. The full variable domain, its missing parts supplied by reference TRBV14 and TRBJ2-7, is EAGVTQFPSHSVIEKGQTVTLRCDPISGHDNLYWYRRVMGKEIKFLLHFVKESKQDESGMPNNRFLAERTGGTYSTLKVQPAELEDSGVYFCASSPTYRGLHEQYFGPGTRLTVT.

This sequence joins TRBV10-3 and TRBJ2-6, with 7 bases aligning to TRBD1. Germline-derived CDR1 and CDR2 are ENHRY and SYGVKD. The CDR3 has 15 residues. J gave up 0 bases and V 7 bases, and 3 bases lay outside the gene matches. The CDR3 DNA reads TGTGCCATCAACAGGGGTCTCTCTGGGGCCAACGTCCTGACTTTC. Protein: CAINRGLSGANVLTF.

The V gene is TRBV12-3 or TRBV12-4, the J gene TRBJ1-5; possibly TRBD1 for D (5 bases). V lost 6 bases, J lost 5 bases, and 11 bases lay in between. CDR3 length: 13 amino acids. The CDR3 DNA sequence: TGTGCCAGCAGACTAACGGGGGATCAGCCCCAGCATTTT. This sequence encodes CASRLTGDQPQHF.

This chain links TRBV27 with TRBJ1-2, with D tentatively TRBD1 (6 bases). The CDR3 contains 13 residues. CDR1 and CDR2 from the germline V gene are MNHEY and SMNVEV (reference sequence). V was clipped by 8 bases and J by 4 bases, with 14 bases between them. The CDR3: CASGLTGPYGYTF. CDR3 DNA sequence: TGTGCCAGCGGGTTGACAGGTCCCTATGGCTACACCTTC.

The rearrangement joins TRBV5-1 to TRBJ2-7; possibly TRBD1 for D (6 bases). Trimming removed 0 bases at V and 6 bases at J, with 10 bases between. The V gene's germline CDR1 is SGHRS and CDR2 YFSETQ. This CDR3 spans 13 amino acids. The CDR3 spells CASSLDRTVEQYF. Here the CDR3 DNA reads TGCGCCAGCAGCTTGGACCGGACAGTCGAGCAGTACTTC.

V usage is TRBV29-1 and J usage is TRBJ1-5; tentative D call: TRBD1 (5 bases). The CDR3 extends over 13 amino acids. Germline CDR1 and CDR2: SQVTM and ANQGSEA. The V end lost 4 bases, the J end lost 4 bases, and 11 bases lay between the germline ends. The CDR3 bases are TGCAGCGTTGTGGGTGGGGGGAATCAGCCCCAGCATTTT. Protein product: CSVVGGGNQPQHF.

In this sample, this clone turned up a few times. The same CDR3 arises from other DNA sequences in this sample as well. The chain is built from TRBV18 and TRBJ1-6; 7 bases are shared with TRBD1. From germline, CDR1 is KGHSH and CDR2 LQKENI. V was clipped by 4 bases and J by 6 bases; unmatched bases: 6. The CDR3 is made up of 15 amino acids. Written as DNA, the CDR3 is TGTGCCAGCTCACTATCGACAGGGATTAATTCACCCCTCCACTTT. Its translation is CASSLSTGINSPLHF.

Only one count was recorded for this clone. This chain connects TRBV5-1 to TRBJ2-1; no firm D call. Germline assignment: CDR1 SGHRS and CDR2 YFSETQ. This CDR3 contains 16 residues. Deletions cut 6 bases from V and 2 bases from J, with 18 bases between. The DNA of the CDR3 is TGCGCCAGCAAAGTCGGTCGCGGAGCCACCTACAATGAGCAGTTCTTC. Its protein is CASKVGRGATYNEQFF.

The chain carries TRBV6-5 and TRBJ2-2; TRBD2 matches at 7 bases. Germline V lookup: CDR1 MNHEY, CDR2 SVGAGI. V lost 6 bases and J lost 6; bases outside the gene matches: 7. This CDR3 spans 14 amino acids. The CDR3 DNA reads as TGTGCCAGCAGCAGACTAGCTTCGTCCGGGGAGCTGTTTTTT. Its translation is CASSRLASSGELFF.

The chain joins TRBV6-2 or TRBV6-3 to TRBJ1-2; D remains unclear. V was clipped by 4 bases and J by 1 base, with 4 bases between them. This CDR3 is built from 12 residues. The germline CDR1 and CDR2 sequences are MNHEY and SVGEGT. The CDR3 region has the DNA TGTGCCAGCAGTTTTAGTAACTATGGCTACACCTTC. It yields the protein CASSFSNYGYTF.

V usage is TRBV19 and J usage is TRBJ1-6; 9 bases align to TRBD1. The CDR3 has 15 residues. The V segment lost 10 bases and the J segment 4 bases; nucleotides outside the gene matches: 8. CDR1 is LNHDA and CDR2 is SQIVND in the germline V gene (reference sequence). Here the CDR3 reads CATSTGGSYNSPLHF. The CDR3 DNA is TGTGCCACTTCGACAGGGGGATCATATAATTCACCCCTCCACTTT.

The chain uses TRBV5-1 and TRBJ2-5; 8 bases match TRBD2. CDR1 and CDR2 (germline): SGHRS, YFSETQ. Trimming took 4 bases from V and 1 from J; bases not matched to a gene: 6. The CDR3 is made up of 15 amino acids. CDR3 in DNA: TGCGCCAGCAGCCCGCCGGGGGGGGGCCAAGAGACCCAGTACTTC. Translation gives CASSPPGGGQETQYF.

The CDR3 nucleotides read TGTGCCAGCAGCCGGATGGACAGGGAAGCTGAAGCTTTCTTT. It specifies CASSRMDREAEAFF. The chain joins TRBV5-4 to TRBJ1-1; TRBD1 matches 8 bases. The CDR3 runs 14 residues. Per germline, CDR1 SGHNT and CDR2 YYREEE (reference sequence). The V gene end was trimmed by 4 bases and the J gene end by 6 bases; junction bases not matched to a gene: 8.

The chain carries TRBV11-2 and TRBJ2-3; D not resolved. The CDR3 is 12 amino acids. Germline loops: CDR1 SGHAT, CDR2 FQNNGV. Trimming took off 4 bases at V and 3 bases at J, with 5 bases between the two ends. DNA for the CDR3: TGTGCCAGCAGCTACGGGACAGATACGCAGTATTTT. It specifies CASSYGTDTQYF.

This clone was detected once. The CDR3 bases are TGTGCCAGCAGTTCGCACCGGGACTACTACGAGCAGTACTTC. It yields the protein CASSSHRDYYEQYF. The V and J genes are TRBV27 and TRBJ2-7, with 7 nucleotides matching TRBD2. There are 14 residues in the CDR3. Losses at the gene ends were 4 bases for V and 3 bases for J; bases not matched to a gene: 6. Germline V CDR1 and CDR2: MNHEY, SMNVEV (reference sequence).

CDR3 in amino acids: CASSMGQPNYEQYF. CDR3 DNA sequence: TGTGCCAGTAGTATGGGACAGCCAAATTACGAGCAGTACTTC. V is TRBV19 and J is TRBJ2-7, with 7 bases matching TRBD1. This CDR3 is 14 amino acids long. J was trimmed by 4 bases and V by 3 bases; bases with no gene match: 6. The germline gives CDR1 LNHDA, CDR2 SQIVND (reference sequence). The entire variable domain, with the rest obtained from reference TRBV19 and TRBJ2-7, is as follows: DGGITQSPKYLFRKEGQNVTLSCEQNLNHDAMYWYRQDPGQGLRLIYYSQIVNDFQKGDIAEGYSVSREKKESFPLTVTSAQKNPTAFYLCASSMGQPNYEQYFGPGTRLTVT.

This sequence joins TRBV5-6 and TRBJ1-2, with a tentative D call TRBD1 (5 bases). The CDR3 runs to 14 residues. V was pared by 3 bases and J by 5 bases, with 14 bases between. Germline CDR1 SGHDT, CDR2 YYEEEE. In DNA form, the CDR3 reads TGTGCCAGCAGCTCTCCAGGGTACGGGTATGGCTACACCTTC. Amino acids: CASSSPGYGYGYTF.

The CDR3 loop reads CASFQGGGAWTDTQYF. Here the CDR3 DNA reads TGTGCCAGCTTTCAGGGCGGGGGGGCTTGGACAGATACGCAGTATTTT. The V gene is TRBV5-6, the J gene TRBJ2-3; 9 bases are shared with TRBD2. J lost 3 bases, V lost 7 bases, and 12 bases had no gene match. Germline loops: CDR1 SGHDT, CDR2 YYEEEE. The length of the CDR3 is 16 residues.

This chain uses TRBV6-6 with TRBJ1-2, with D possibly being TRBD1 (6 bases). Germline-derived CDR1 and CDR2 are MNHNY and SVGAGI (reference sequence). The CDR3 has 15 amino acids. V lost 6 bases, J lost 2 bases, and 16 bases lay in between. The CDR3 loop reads CASRFQLTGNYGYTF. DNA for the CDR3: TGTGCCAGCAGATTCCAACTCACAGGGAACTATGGCTACACCTTC.

This chain's CDR3 is CASSNSFSNQPQHF. CDR3 in DNA: TGCGCCAGCAGTAACTCCTTTAGCAATCAGCCCCAGCATTTT. J is TRBJ1-5 and V is TRBV10-2; no clear D. This CDR3 has 14 amino acids. Trimming stripped 5 bases from V and 0 bases from J, with 8 bases between. The V gene's germline CDR1 is WSHSY and CDR2 SAAADI.

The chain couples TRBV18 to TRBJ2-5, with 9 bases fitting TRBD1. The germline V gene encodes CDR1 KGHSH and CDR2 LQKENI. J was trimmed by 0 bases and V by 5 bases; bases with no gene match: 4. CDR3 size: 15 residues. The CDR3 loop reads CASSAGTGHQETQYF. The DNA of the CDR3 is TGTGCCAGCTCAGCCGGGACAGGGCACCAAGAGACCCAGTACTTC.

Here the CDR3 DNA reads TGTGCCCTGGCGGGGAATACGAATCAGCCCCAGCATTTT. Its translation is CALAGNTNQPQHF. The J gene is TRBJ1-5, the V gene TRBV30, with no clear D. Germline V gene sequence: CDR1 GTSNPN, CDR2 SVGIG (reference sequence). The CDR3 is 13 amino acids. V dropped 8 bases and J dropped 4 bases, with 15 bases sitting between them.